The 7 T cell receptor beta chains reported below all come from one sample, sequenced in a study of T cell responses to AZD1222 COVID-19 vaccine. Sequenced by immunoSEQ multiplex PCR; TCRdb stores in-frame clones only, minus some. This table has 75,000 to 85,000 clones, about 83% appearing once. Sequencing was performed on peripheral blood, taken 28 days after the second AZD1222 dose. Every receptor here comes from an adult who received the AZD1222 COVID-19 vaccine.

The chain links TRBV5-1 to TRBJ2-3, with D possibly called TRBD1 or TRBD2 (5 bases each). V was trimmed by 5 bases and J by 4 bases, leaving 17 bases between them. CDR1 is SGHRS, CDR2 YFSETQ, per germline. CDR3 length: 15 residues. This CDR3 reads CASRPPGLSADTQYF. The DNA for the CDR3 is TGCGCCAGCAGACCCCCAGGGCTTAGCGCAGATACGCAGTATTTT.

This rearrangement joins TRBV28 to TRBJ1-6; TRBD1 might be the D (6 bases). Germline lookup yields CDR1 MDHEN and CDR2 SYDVKM. The CDR3 length is 11 residues. The V gene lost 4 bases and the J gene lost 19 bases, with 14 bases spanning the gap. The CDR3 is CASSSGQQSHF. CDR3 in DNA: TGTGCCAGCAGTTCGGGACAACAGTCGCACTTT.

V is TRBV28 and J is TRBJ1-2, with D perhaps TRBD1 (6 bases). Germline assignment: CDR1 MDHEN and CDR2 SYDVKM. The V end was cut by 6 bases, the J end by 6 bases, with 17 bases between. The CDR3 runs to 14 residues. CDR3 coding DNA: TGTGCCAGCAGGTCACCCCGAGGGGGAGATGGCTACACCTTC. It yields the protein CASRSPRGGDGYTF.

V gene TRBV6-1 combines with J gene TRBJ1-2; D unclear. CDR3 size: 14 residues. V gave up 0 bases and J gave up 6 bases, with 11 bases separating them. Germline CDR1 MNHNS, CDR2 SASEGT. The CDR3 spells CASSEAIYWDGYTF. The CDR3 DNA reads TGTGCCAGCAGTGAAGCGATCTACTGGGATGGCTACACCTTC.

The genes are TRBV5-1 and TRBJ2-1, with 7 nucleotides matching TRBD2. V lost 0 bases to trimming and J lost 9 bases; unmatched junction nucleotides: 15. CDR1 and CDR2 (germline): SGHRS, YFSETQ. This CDR3 has 17 residues. As DNA, the CDR3 is TGCGCCAGCAGCTTGGGGGGTTTCCCGGGGGGACCCAGTGAGCAGTTCTTC. It codes for CASSLGGFPGGPSEQFF.

The chain uses TRBV3-1 (or the pseudogene TRBV3-2) and TRBJ2-1; D ambiguous. The CDR3 length is 14 residues. Germline V gene data show CDR1 as LGHDT and CDR2 as YNNKEL (reference sequence). The V end was cut by 10 bases, the J end by 7 bases, with 20 bases between. CDR3: CATSFDPVRNEQFF. The DNA for the CDR3 is TGTGCCACCTCGTTCGATCCGGTCAGAAATGAGCAGTTCTTC.

This chain connects TRBV28 to TRBJ2-7, with D perhaps matching TRBD1 (6 bases). Germline CDR1 is MDHEN and CDR2 is SYDVKM. CDR3 length: 14 amino acids. V was trimmed by 7 bases and J by 6 bases, leaving 19 bases between them. In DNA, the CDR3 is TGTGCCAGCACTATGGGGGACACTCTCCGCGAGCAGTACTTC. Residues: CASTMGDTLREQYF.